The 24 T cell receptor beta chains reported below all come from one sample, sequenced in a study of CD8 T cells in ankylosing spondylitis. These receptors have no identified antigens. One entry per CDR3 protein, called by TCRdb with MiXCR from the 5' RACE reads. The repertoire includes roughly 440,000 distinct CDR3 sequences, 17% of them detected once, and approximately 1% sits in the top ten. Regarding the study as a whole: Ankylosing spondylitis blood appeared to be characterized by a TCR beta motif of several highly homologous variants.

The material sequenced was blood, either unsorted or a sorted T cell fraction (not recorded which). These receptor sequences come from a male donor with ankylosing spondylitis.

The gene calls are TRBV3-1 and TRBJ2-6, with D possibly matching TRBD2 (5 bases). This CDR3 has 14 amino acids. The V end lost 8 bases, the J end lost 3 bases, and 11 bases lay between the germline ends. Per the germline V gene, CDR1 is LGHDT and CDR2 is YNNKEL (reference sequence). The CDR3 loop reads CASEGRLGANVLTF. In DNA, the CDR3 is TGTGCCAGCGAGGGCAGGCTTGGGGCCAACGTCCTGACTTTC. The full variable domain, with the rest looked up from reference TRBV3-1 and TRBJ2-6, is DTAVSQTPKYLVTQMGNDKSIKCEQNLGHDTMYWYKQDSKKFLKIMFSYNNKELIINETVPNRFSPKSPDKAHLNLHINSLELGDSAVYFCASEGRLGANVLTFGAGSRLTVL.

CDR3 sequence (DNA): TGTGCCACCGGGCGGGAGGGGTCTTCTTACAATGAGCAGTTCTTC. Its protein product is CATGREGSSYNEQFF. This rearrangement joins TRBV6-1 to TRBJ2-1, with TRBD2 matching over 9 bases. The germline CDR1 and CDR2 sequences are MNHNS and SASEGT. Trimming took 10 bases from V and 4 from J; bases not matched to a gene: 11. This CDR3 is 15 amino acids long.

This clonotype was picked up many times. The rearrangement uses TRBV12-3 or TRBV12-4 and TRBJ2-4; D is unclear. The CDR3 has 14 residues. Trimming shortened V by 6 bases and J by 4 bases, and 13 bases separated the two germline ends. The CDR3 spells CASSPHYKKNIQYF. The CDR3 region has the DNA TGTGCCAGCAGCCCTCATTACAAAAAAAACATTCAGTACTTC.

The chain joins TRBV20-1 to TRBJ2-1; 10 bases fit TRBD2. Germline V lookup: CDR1 DFQATT, CDR2 SNEGSKA (reference sequence). V was clipped by 3 bases and J by 0 bases; unmatched bases: 5. The length of the CDR3 is 16 residues. The CDR3 DNA is TGCAGTGCTAGTATTAGCGGGAGGTCCTCCTACAATGAGCAGTTCTTC. Translating gives CSASISGRSSYNEQFF.

The gene calls are TRBV11-2 and TRBJ2-1, with 9 bases aligning to TRBD2. Germline V gene data show CDR1 as SGHAT and CDR2 as FQNNGV. After removal of 0 bases from V and 14 bases from J, the junction contained 8 bases not matched to a gene. The CDR3 covers 14 residues. As DNA, the CDR3 is TGTGCCAGCAGCTTAGAAGGGGGCGGGGGGGCCGAGTTCTTC. This sequence encodes CASSLEGGGGAEFF.

This clonotype appeared many times. This chain uses TRBV12-3 or TRBV12-4 with TRBJ2-5; D is tentatively TRBD1 or TRBD2 (6 bases each). This CDR3 region has 15 residues. The V end lost 5 bases, the J end lost 5 bases, and 18 bases lay between the germline ends. CDR3 bases: TGTGCCAGCAGTCTCACAGGGAAGGCGGGGGAGACCCAGTACTTC. Its translation is CASSLTGKAGETQYF.

This clonotype has more than one count but fewer than ten. Sequence at one end of the junction differs from germline and may be a read error. This chain joins TRBV5-1 and TRBJ2-1, with D unclear. This CDR3 region has 13 residues. Germline CDR1 and CDR2: SGHRS and YFSETQ. Here the CDR3 reads CASSLASFNEQFF. Here the CDR3 DNA reads TGCGCCAGCAGCTTAGCCTCCTTCAATGAGCAGTTCTTC.

The J gene is TRBJ2-1, the V gene TRBV2, with 7 bases identical to TRBD2. With V trimmed by 1 base and J by 6 bases, 6 bases remained unmatched. Germline V lookup: CDR1 SNHLY, CDR2 FYNNEI. The CDR3 consists of 15 residues. This CDR3 reads CASSEGGPGGNEQFF. The CDR3 DNA reads as TGTGCCAGCAGTGAAGGAGGGCCGGGGGGCAATGAGCAGTTCTTC. Variable domain in full (rest from reference TRBV2 and TRBJ2-1): EPEVTQTPSHQVTQMGQEVILRCVPISNHLYFYWYRQILGQKVEFLVSFYNNEISEKSEIFDDQFSVERPDGSNFTLKIRSTKLEDSAMYFCASSEGGPGGNEQFFGPGTRLTVL.

J is TRBJ1-1 and V is TRBV4-1; the D is unclear. Germline V gene data show CDR1 as MGHRA and CDR2 as YSYEKL. The CDR3 contains 14 residues. Trimming shortened V by 4 bases and J by 2 bases, and 11 bases separated the two germline ends. The CDR3, as DNA: TGCGCCAGCAGCCCTTGGAGAGACAACACTGAAGCTTTCTTT. Residues: CASSPWRDNTEAFF.

This chain uses TRBV15 with TRBJ2-7; D may be TRBD1 (6 bases). The V gene's germline CDR1 is LNHNV and CDR2 YYDKDF (reference sequence). The CDR3 sequence is 14 residues long. V shed 0 bases and J shed 6 bases, with 12 bases lying between them. The CDR3 DNA reads as TGTGCCACCAGCAGAGATAGTGGGACATCCGAGCAGTACTTC. Translating gives CATSRDSGTSEQYF.

The V call is TRBV28, the J call TRBJ2-7; TRBD2 is a possible D gene (6 bases). V was clipped by 3 bases and J by 1 base, with 16 bases between them. The CDR3 length is 16 residues. Germline V CDR1 and CDR2: MDHEN, SYDVKM. The CDR3 protein is CASSFPLGGASYEQYF. The CDR3 DNA reads TGTGCCAGCAGTTTTCCCCTAGGCGGGGCGTCCTACGAGCAGTACTTC.

The V and J genes are TRBV14 and TRBJ2-1, with TRBD2 as a possible D gene (6 bases). Germline loops: CDR1 SGHDN, CDR2 FVKESK. Trimming left V 1 base short and J 8 bases short, with 30 bases between. The CDR3 sequence is 20 residues long. The CDR3 sequence: CASSQAALYFGLTRNYEQFF. The CDR3, as DNA: TGTGCCAGCAGCCAAGCGGCTCTCTACTTTGGACTAACGAGAAACTATGAGCAGTTCTTC.

V usage is TRBV9 and J usage is TRBJ2-5; D is possibly TRBD2 (6 bases). The CDR3 runs to 13 residues. Germline V gene sequence: CDR1 SGDLS, CDR2 YYNGEE. Trimming removed 1 base from V and 9 bases from J, with 13 bases in between. CDR3 region: CASSVQGGEAQYF. For the CDR3, the DNA is TGTGCCAGCAGCGTACAGGGAGGTGAGGCCCAGTACTTC.

This clonotype was detected a few times. The chain has TRBV7-2 and TRBJ2-2; D remains unclear. Germline loops: CDR1 SGHTA, CDR2 FQGNSA. The V and J ends lost 5 bases and 1 base respectively, with 11 bases between them. The CDR3 length is 15 residues. DNA of the CDR3: TGTGCCAGCAGCCCACTGGGCGAGAACACCGGGGAGCTGTTTTTT. Translating gives CASSPLGENTGELFF. The full variable domain, rest sourced from reference TRBV7-2 and TRBJ2-2, is GAGVSQSPSNKVTEKGKDVELRCDPISGHTALYWYRQSLGQGLEFLIYFQGNSAPDKSGLPSDRFSAERTGGSVSTLTIQRTQQEDSAVYLCASSPLGENTGELFFGEGSRLTVL.

The chain has TRBV27 and TRBJ2-1; 11 nucleotides align to TRBD1. Unmatched junction bases numbered 18, after V lost 3 bases and J lost 5 bases. Germline V gene lookup returns CDR1 MNHEY and CDR2 SMNVEV (reference sequence). The CDR3 totals 20 residues. This CDR3 reads CASSLGARGTGGYRDNEQFF. Written as DNA, the CDR3 is TGTGCCAGCAGTTTGGGGGCCAGGGGGACAGGGGGATATCGGGACAATGAGCAGTTCTTC.

The gene calls are TRBV11-2 and TRBJ2-2, with 7 bases identical to TRBD2. Germline lookup yields CDR1 SGHAT and CDR2 FQNNGV. This CDR3 spans 13 amino acids. V shed 4 bases, J shed 5 bases, and the junction held 1 base outside the gene matches. This CDR3 reads CASSSGGTGELFF. In DNA, the CDR3 is TGTGCCAGCAGCTCCGGGGGGACCGGGGAGCTGTTTTTT.

This clonotype came up many times. V and J are TRBV5-1 and TRBJ2-7, with TRBD2 matching over 12 bases. CDR3 length: 15 residues. J was trimmed by 2 bases and V by 2 bases; bases with no gene match: 2. Germline V lookup: CDR1 SGHRS, CDR2 YFSETQ. CDR3 in amino acids: CASSFGLAGTYEQYF. Written as DNA, the CDR3 is TGCGCCAGCAGCTTCGGACTAGCGGGGACCTACGAGCAGTACTTC.

Only a few counts were recorded for this clonotype. DNA of the CDR3: TGTGCCAGCAGTTTTAAGCCCGCCCGTGAAGAGACCCAGTACTTC. Protein sequence: CASSFKPAREETQYF. The chain uses TRBV27 and TRBJ2-5; D gene uncertain. The germline V gene has CDR1 MNHEY and CDR2 SMNVEV (reference sequence). This CDR3 contains 15 residues. V was pared by 3 bases and J by 3 bases, with 14 bases between.

The chain carries TRBV18 and TRBJ2-3; D is uncertain. Trimming took 0 bases from V and 3 from J, leaving 7 bases between them. The CDR3 is 14 residues long. The germline V gene has CDR1 KGHSH and CDR2 LQKENI. Written as DNA, the CDR3 is TGTGCCAGCTCACCACCGGGGATTACAGATACGCAGTATTTT. Amino acids: CASSPPGITDTQYF. Supplemented by reference TRBV18 and TRBJ2-3, the full variable domain reads NAGVMQNPRHLVRRRGQEARLRCSPMKGHSHVYWYRQLPEEGLKFMVYLQKENIIDESGMPKERFSAEFPKEGPSILRIQQVVRGDSAAYFCASSPPGITDTQYFGPGTRLTVL.

This clonotype was seen ten or more times. The chain combines TRBV10-3 with TRBJ2-3; 10 bases are a match to TRBD2. The CDR3 is 16 residues long. V lost 3 bases, J lost 7 bases, and 10 bases stayed unmatched. Germline V gives CDR1 ENHRY, CDR2 SYGVKD. The CDR3 region has the DNA TGTGCCATCAGTGATAAGGGGGCTAGCGGGAGCTATACGCAGTATTTT. Translated: CAISDKGASGSYTQYF.

The V and J genes are TRBV12-3 or TRBV12-4 and TRBJ2-6, with 10 bases fitting TRBD1. Unmatched junction bases numbered 5, after V lost 6 bases and J lost 0 bases. The CDR3 has 17 amino acids. This CDR3 is CASSRTGGLSGANVLTF. The CDR3 bases are TGTGCCAGCAGCCGGACAGGGGGGCTCTCTGGGGCCAACGTCCTGACTTTC.

V usage is TRBV5-4 and J usage is TRBJ2-2, with D unresolved. The V gene lost 9 bases and the J gene lost 6 bases, with 15 bases spanning the gap. CDR1 SGHNT and CDR2 YYREEE come from the germline V gene (reference sequence). The CDR3 totals 13 residues. The CDR3: CAIRNVGAGELFF. CDR3 coding DNA: TGTGCCATCCGGAATGTGGGTGCCGGGGAGCTGTTTTTT.

The CDR3: CASSHGTDYGYTF. The CDR3 DNA is TGTGCCAGCAGTCATGGGACAGACTATGGCTACACCTTC. J is TRBJ1-2 and V is TRBV6-1; 7 nucleotides match TRBD1. With V trimmed by 5 bases and J by 3 bases, 3 bases remained unmatched. The germline gives CDR1 MNHNS, CDR2 SASEGT. This CDR3 spans 13 amino acids.

This clonotype came up once. This chain joins TRBV4-3 and TRBJ2-6; weak D call: TRBD1 (5 bases). CDR3 length: 16 amino acids. Trimming took 2 bases from V and 1 from J, leaving 9 bases between them. Germline assignment: CDR1 LGHNA and CDR2 YSLEER. CDR3 nucleotide sequence: TGCGCCAGCAGCCAAACGGCAGGGTCTGGGGCCAACGTCCTGACTTTC. Protein product: CASSQTAGSGANVLTF.